This TCR beta chain derives from a study of T cells in Graves' hyperthyroidism and ophthalmopathy. Regarding this clonotype: Its antigen remains unknown.

RNA transcripts were the template for amplifying TCR beta CDR3 regions. HTBI primers were used for first-round RT-PCR of the TCR CDR3. TCRdb called the multiplex PCR reads again in MiXCR, with one record for every CDR3 protein. The table lists 310,000 or so distinct CDR3 sequences, 15% to 20% of them singletons, with 55% to 60% in the top ten. Cells are PBMCs isolated from 10 ml of fresh blood. The study's findings and limits: Appearing also in blood were most of the thyroid clonotypes expanded above 0.001.

Specimen: blood. This receptor was identified in an older woman with Graves' ophthalmopathy.

The CDR3: CASRRNWVDPETSYNEQFF. DNA for the CDR3: TGTGCCAGCAGACGGAATTGGGTTGACCCGGAGACAAGCTACAATGAGCAGTTCTTC. V gene TRBV7-9 combines with J gene TRBJ2-1, with no clear D. V was trimmed by 6 bases and J by 3 bases, leaving 27 bases between them. The V gene's germline CDR1 is SEHNR and CDR2 FQNEAQ (reference sequence). The CDR3 totals 19 residues.